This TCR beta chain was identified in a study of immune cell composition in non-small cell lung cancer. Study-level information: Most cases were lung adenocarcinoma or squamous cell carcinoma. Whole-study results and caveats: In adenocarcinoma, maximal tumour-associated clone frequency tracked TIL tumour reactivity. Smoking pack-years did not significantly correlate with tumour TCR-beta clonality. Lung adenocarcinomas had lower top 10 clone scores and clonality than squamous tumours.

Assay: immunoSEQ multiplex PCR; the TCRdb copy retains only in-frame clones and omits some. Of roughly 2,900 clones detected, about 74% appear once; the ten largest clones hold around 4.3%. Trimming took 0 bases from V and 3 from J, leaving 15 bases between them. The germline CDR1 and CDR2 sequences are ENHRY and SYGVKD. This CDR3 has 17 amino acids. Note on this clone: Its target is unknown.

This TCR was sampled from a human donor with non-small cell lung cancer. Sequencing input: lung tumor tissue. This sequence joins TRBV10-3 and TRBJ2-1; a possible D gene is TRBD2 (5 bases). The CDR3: CAISESKGQRNYNEQFF. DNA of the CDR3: TGTGCCATCAGTGAGTCGAAGGGCCAGCGGAACTACAATGAGCAGTTCTTC.